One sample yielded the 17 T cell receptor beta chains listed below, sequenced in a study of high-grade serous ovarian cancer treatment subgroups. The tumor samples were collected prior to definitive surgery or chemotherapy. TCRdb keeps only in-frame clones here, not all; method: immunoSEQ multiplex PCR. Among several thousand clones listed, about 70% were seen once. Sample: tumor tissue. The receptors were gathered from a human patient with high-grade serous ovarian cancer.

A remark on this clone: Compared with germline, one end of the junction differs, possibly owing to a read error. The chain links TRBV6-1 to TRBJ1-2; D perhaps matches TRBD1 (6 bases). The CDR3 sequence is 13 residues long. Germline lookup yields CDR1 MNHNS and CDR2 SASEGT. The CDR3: CASSERKTGPPPF. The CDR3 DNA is TGTGCCAGCAGTGAGAGGAAAACAGGGCCCCCTCCCTTC.

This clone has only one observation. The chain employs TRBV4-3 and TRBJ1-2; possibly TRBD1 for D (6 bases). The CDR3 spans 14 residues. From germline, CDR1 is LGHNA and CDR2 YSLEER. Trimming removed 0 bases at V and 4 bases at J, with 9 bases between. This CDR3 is CASSQDLQGYGYTF. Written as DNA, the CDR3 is TGCGCCAGCAGCCAAGATTTACAGGGCTATGGCTACACCTTC.

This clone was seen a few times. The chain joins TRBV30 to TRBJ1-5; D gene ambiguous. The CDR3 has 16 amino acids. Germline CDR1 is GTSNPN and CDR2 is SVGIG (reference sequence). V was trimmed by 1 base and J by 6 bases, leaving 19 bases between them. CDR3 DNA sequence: TGTGCCTGGAGTGCCCACCTCAGCCGGGAGGGTCAGCCCCAGCATTTT. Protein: CAWSAHLSREGQPQHF.

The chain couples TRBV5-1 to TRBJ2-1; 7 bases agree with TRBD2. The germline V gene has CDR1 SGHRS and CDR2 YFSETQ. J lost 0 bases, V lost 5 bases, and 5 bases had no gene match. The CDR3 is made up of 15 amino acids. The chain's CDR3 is CASRGGNSSYNEQFF. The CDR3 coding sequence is TGCGCCAGCAGGGGGGGGAATAGCTCCTACAATGAGCAGTTCTTC.

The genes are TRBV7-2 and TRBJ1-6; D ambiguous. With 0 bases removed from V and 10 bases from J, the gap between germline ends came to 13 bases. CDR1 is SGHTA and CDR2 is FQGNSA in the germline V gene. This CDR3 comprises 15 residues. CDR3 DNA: TGTGCCAGCAGCTTAGCCGGGGAGCGGGGATCACCCCTCCACTTT. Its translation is CASSLAGERGSPLHF.

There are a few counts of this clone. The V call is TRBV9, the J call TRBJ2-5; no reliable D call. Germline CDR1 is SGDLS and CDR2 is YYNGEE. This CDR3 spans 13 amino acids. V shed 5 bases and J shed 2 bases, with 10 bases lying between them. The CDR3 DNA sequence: TGTGCCAGCAGTCTGGGCCTGCAAGAGACCCAGTACTTC. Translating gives CASSLGLQETQYF.

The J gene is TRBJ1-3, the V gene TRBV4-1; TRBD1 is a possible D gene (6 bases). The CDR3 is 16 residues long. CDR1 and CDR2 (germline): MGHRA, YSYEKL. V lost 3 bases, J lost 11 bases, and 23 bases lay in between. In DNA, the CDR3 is TGCGCCAGCAGCCATTTCTTGGCTAAGGGGGGAGACGCCATATATTTT. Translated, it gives CASSHFLAKGGDAIYF.

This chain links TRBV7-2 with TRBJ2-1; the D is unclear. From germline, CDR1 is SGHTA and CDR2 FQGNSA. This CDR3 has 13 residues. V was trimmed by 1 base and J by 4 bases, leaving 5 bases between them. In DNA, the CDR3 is TGTGCCAGCAGCTTAGTTAGTTACAATGAGCAGTTCTTC. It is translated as CASSLVSYNEQFF.

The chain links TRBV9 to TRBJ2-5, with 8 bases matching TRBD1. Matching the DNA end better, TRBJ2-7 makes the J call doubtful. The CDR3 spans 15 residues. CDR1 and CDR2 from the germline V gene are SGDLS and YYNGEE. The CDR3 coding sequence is TGTGCCAGCAGCGTAGGGGTACAGGGGGGCTACGAGCAGTACTTC. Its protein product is CASSVGVQGGYEQYF.

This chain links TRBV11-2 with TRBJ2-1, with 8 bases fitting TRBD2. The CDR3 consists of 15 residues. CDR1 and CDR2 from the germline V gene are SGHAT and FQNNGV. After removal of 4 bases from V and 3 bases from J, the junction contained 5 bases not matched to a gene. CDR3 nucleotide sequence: TGTGCCAGCAGCTCAAATCGGGGGGGCTACAATGAGCAGTTCTTC. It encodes CASSSNRGGYNEQFF.

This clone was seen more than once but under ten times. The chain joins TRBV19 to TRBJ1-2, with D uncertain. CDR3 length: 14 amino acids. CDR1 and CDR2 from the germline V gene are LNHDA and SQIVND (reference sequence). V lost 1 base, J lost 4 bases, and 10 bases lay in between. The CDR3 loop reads CASSIAADSYGYTF. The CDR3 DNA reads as TGTGCCAGTAGTATAGCGGCAGACTCCTATGGCTACACCTTC.

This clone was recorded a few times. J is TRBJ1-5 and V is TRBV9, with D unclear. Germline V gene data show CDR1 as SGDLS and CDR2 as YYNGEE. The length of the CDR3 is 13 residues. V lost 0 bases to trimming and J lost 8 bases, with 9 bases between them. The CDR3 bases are TGTGCCAGCAGCGTAGATTGGTCGGAGCCCCAGCATTTT. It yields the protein CASSVDWSEPQHF.

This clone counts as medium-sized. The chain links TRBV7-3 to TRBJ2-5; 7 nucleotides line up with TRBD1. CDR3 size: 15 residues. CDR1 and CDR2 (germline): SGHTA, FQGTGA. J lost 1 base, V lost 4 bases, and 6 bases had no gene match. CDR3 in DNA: TGTGCCAGCAGCTATCTTGGGACAGCCCAAGAGACCCAGTACTTC. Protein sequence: CASSYLGTAQETQYF. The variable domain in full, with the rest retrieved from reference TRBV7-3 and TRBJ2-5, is GAGVSQTPSNKVTEKGKYVELRCDPISGHTALYWYRQSLGQGPEFLIYFQGTGAADDSGLPNDRFFAVRPEGSVSTLKIQRTERGDSAVYLCASSYLGTAQETQYFGPGTRLLVL.

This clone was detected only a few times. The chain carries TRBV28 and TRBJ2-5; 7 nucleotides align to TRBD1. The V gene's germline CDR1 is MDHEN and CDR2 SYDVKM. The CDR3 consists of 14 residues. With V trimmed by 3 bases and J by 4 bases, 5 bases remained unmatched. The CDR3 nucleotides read TGTGCCAGCAGTTTGACAGGGTTCCGAGAGACCCAGTACTTC. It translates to CASSLTGFRETQYF.

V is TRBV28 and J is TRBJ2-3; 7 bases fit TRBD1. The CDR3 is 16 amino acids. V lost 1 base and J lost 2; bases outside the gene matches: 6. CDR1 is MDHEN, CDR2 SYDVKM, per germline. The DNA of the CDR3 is TGTGCCAGCAGTTTATACAGGGGTAAGGTCACAGATACGCAGTATTTT. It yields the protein CASSLYRGKVTDTQYF.

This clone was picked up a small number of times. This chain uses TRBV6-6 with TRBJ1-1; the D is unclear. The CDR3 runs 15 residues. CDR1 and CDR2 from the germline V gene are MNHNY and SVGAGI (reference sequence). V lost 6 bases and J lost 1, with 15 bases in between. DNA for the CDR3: TGTGCCAGCAGGTCGTTCCCAGATGGGAACACTGAAGCTTTCTTT. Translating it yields CASRSFPDGNTEAFF.

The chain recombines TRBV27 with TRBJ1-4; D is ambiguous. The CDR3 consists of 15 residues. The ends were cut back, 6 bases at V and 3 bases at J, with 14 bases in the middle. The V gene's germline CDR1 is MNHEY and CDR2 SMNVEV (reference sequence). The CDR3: CASRDIGGPNEKLFF. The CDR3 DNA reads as TGTGCCAGCAGGGATATTGGAGGCCCTAATGAAAAACTGTTTTTT.